Given below is one T cell receptor (beta chain) in context. This clone showed up just a few times. The clone's antigen remains unknown. Base qualities are not provided; no much larger clone lies one nucleotide away. The data originate from a study of cytomegalovirus exposure and HLA in healthy donors (dated 2017 in TCRdb). Concerning the study at large: An earlier analysis of some 600 of the donors reported 250 to 350 Gb of sequence data and approximately 120 million unique TCR beta sequences obtained from around 190 million T cells. An early release covering about 600 HLA-typed donors comprised approximately 300 gigabases of sequencing data and around 80 million unique TCR sequences. The genetic ancestry cluster associated with self-reported Caucasian donors included over 80% of the 300 to 450 genotyped donors. The study aimed to test whether signatures of past pathogen exposure could be identified by cataloging public T cell receptors. The study used immunosequencing to profile the T cell repertoires of around 600 subjects and linked those repertoires to cytomegalovirus serostatus. A separate validation cohort of roughly 130 different subjects was used in addition to the roughly 640-subject first cohort. The study combined high-throughput TCR immunosequencing, statistical association of individual TCRs with disease status, and machine learning to predict cytomegalovirus infection status. In a later analysis, previously published TCR beta repertoires from fewer than 750 donors were re-analyzed and high-resolution HLA genotyping was added so that TCR occurrence patterns could be studied. Rather than drawing on any new phenotypic data, the later analysis identified candidate immune exposures from TCR beta sequences and the way those sequences occurred across donors. An earlier analysis of a few hundred of the donors applied high-throughput TCR beta sequencing to assess whether each TCR beta V gene segment acted as functional or pseudogenic. Alongside the repertoire data, information on donor age, sex, ethnicity and CMV serostatus was compiled. A later genetic analysis took genome-wide SNP genotypes for about three fifths of the roughly 700 donors and used that subset as a discovery cohort. Every repertoire in the discovery cohort had been generated on one and the same sequencing platform. Both class I and class II loci were covered by HLA typing, at four-digit resolution. Typing coverage differed by locus: A, B, C, DRB1 and DQB1 were typed in roughly 620-630 donors, DQA1 in roughly 500, DPA1 in around 580, and DPB1 in approximately 450. Several DR-DQ haplotypes were handled as single units for association and clustering because linkage in the cohort was strong. Among roughly 400 genotyped donors of the cohort, an average of approximately 240,000 unique TCR beta nucleotide sequences were sequenced per donor, approximately 20% of them non-productive. Paper-wide results and their limitations: The earlier analysis of a few hundred of the donors excluded 15 to 20 rarely observed V segments, including chromosome 9 orphons, because counts were too low. Across donors, most TCR sequences were observed very rarely, whereas some public TCRs were present in many individuals. Immune exposure information for the cohort was limited to CMV serostatus. Because HLA typing was unavailable for some donors at each locus, only the typed subset was used in association tests. A later analysis associated 15,000 to 20,000 TCR beta sequences with specific HLA alleles at a false discovery rate of 0.05. A few of the identified cytomegalovirus-associated TCR beta chains were confirmed in vitro to be specific for cytomegalovirus antigens. A group of highly shared sequence variants was considered likely to be a technical artifact of the sequencing pipeline. A later genetic analysis associated a missense DCLRE1C variant with V-gene and J-gene trimming of TCR beta chains, and an independent cohort replicated the association. Most CMV-associated TCR beta chains appeared to be HLA-restricted in a later analysis, and the HLA associations seemed to be driven largely by CMV exposure. In a later analysis, several top co-occurrence clusters were reported to appear linked to parvovirus B19, influenza, CMV and Epstein-Barr virus. The study listed 150 to 200 TCR beta chains as associated with cytomegalovirus. In a later genetic analysis, fewer N-insertions in productive TCRs were reported among donors in an Asian-associated ancestry cluster than the roughly 700-donor mean. Only TCR beta chains were sequenced in this cohort, and the absence of alpha or paired-chain data limited detectable features. Correlated functional status among segregating V segments might be attributable to linkage disequilibrium, but an unknown experimental factor could not be ruled out. When HLA alleles, especially DR and DQ, strongly co-occurred, attributing TCR associations to individual alleles was difficult. A later analysis found that TCR association rates varied across HLA loci, with DRB1 alleles showing the most associated TCRs and HLA-C alleles the fewest. Sequencing depth was assumed to be roughly uniform across donors in the presence/absence analyses, though that assumption may not hold. Cytomegalovirus status was reported to be diagnosed by the classifier with high specificity and sensitivity in both the original and validation cohorts. In a later analysis, HLA-associated TCR beta chains were found to be more clonally expanded and to have lower generation probabilities than equally common non-associated chains. Some IMGT-functional V segments, including TRBV6-2 and TRBV6-3, could not be distinguished by the 87-base-pair reads and were therefore excluded. The authors suggested that the approach could potentially be extended to other disease states and immunological phenotypes. Broadly in line with IMGT annotations, most TCR beta V segments showed up in productive rearrangements about 87% or about 30% of the time in an earlier analysis of under 700 of the donors. A further reported finding was that TCR beta sequences accurately predicted the HLA-A and HLA-B alleles for most subjects in the first cohort.

V lost 3 bases and J lost 4 bases; the stretch between them is 12 bases long. Reading from cysteine to phenylalanine, the CDR3 counts 15 amino acids. The kept DNA is CDR3 alone, 45 bases in frame from the first base. The germline V gene encodes CDR1 SGHTA and CDR2 FQGNSA. The cohort comprised some 700 healthy bone marrow donors. All cohort members were sampled while nominally healthy, although unrecorded immune exposures were likely present. The donor tested CMV seropositive and was one of the 289 seropositive cohort members. Each donor provided a peripheral blood sample, and peripheral blood mononuclear cells were used for TCR beta sequencing. Genomic DNA extraction from the blood cell samples was performed with the Qiagen DNeasy Blood Extraction Kit. Receptors were amplified or captured by the immunoSEQ multiplex PCR assay. The multiplex PCR relied on a mix of 60 forward primers for TCR Vbeta segments and 13 reverse primers for TCR Jbeta segments. The CDR3 region of rearranged TCR beta genes was amplified from genomic DNA by a multiplex PCR assay. Amplified TCR beta libraries were sequenced as 87-base-pair reads on the Illumina HiSeq System. The authors processed their data as follows. In a later analysis, tens of millions of unique TCR beta chains were counted across the 666 repertoires, and some 10 million of these chains were shared by at least two donors. To remove PCR and sequencing errors, raw reads were error-corrected and collapsed into unique sequences using a nearest-neighbor algorithm that merged closely related sequences. To assign V, D and J gene segments, CDR3 sequences were aligned to IMGT reference sequences. Each retained sequence needed at least a six-nucleotide match to both a V gene segment and a J gene segment. Rearrangements were called productive when the CDR3 lacked stop codons and stayed in frame with V and J; all others were non-productive. CDR3 was defined according to IMGT convention as the region running from the second conserved V-encoded cysteine to the conserved J-encoded phenylalanine. Sequences without an unambiguous match to a single V gene segment were excluded from the earlier analysis of several hundred of the donors. In an earlier analysis of approximately 500 of the donors, a V segment was called functional when productive rearrangements were above 56.7%, and segregating when the standard deviation between donors exceeded 5%. A statistical classification framework was built for diagnosing cytomegalovirus status from the catalog of TCR beta chain sequences. A later analysis assigned V and J genes by comparing TCR nucleotide sequences with IMGT/GENE-DB human TR gene sequences. The TCRdist pipeline was used in a later analysis to assign CDR3 sequences and most-parsimonious VDJ recombination scenarios. A later analysis defined each TCR beta chain by its CDR3 amino acid sequence plus V-gene family, and excluded reads lacking a unique V-gene family. In a later analysis, several hundred highly shared, low-generation-probability nucleotide sequences were removed to address suspected cross-contamination and a sequencing artifact. In a later analysis, a clonal expansion index for each public chain was calculated from normalized within-repertoire ranks of inferred template counts. In a later analysis, generation probabilities were computed with a VDJ recombination model fitted to out-of-frame rearrangements, and the resulting probabilities were checked against IGoR. Hypergeometric tests were used in a later analysis to score TCR-TCR, TCR-HLA and TCR-CMV co-occurrence, with a repertoire-size bias correction applied to the TCR pairs. To estimate false discovery rates, a later analysis permuted the HLA or CMV assignments 20 times. In a later analysis, co-occurring TCRs were grouped using DBSCAN, with TCRdist sequence similarity added in when clustering inside HLA-allele-positive subsets. Repertoires with fewer than 30,000 or more than 120,000 public chains were left out of co-occurrence clustering, as were five repertoires with anomalous nucleotide sharing. TCRdb limited this immuneACCESS table to in-frame rearrangements with V and J called. A share of clones is missing; checked studies link under half to unresolved V genes, and the rest is unexplained. The V and J calls and clone size come from that table; D and trimming were worked out from the DNA. Across this sample there are 98,000 or so clones, with roughly a tenth seen only once. The ten most abundant clones make up 5.5% to 7.5% of the sample.

This clonotype originated in a man aged 35-49 years in good health and CMV-seropositive. The sequencing sample was made of PBMCs. In this chain, TRBV7-2 is recombined with TRBJ1-4, and perhaps TRBD1 as D gene, on 5 matching bases. The DNA sequence is given as TGTGCCAGCAGCTTCGGGACGGGACTTAATGAAAAACTGTTTTTT. Protein translation: CASSFGTGLNEKLFF.